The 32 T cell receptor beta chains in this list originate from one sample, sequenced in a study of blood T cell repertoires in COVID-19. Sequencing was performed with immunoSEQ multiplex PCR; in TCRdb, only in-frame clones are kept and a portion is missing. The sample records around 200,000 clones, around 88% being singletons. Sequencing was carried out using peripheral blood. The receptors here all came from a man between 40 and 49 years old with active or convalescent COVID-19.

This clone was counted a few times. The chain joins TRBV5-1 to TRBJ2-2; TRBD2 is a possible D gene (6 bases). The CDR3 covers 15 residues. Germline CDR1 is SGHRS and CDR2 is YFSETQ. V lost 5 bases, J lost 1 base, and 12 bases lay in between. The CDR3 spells CASRGGILNTGELFF. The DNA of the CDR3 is TGCGCCAGCAGAGGCGGGATCTTGAACACCGGGGAGCTGTTTTTT.

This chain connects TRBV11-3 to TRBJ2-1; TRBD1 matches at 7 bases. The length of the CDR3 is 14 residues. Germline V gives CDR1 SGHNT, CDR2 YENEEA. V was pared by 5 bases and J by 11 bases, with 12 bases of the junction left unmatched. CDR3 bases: TGTGCCAGCAGCATGGAACAGGGGTTCTTTCAGCAGTTCTTC. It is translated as CASSMEQGFFQQFF.

CDR3 loop: CATSAAGTPDNYGYTF. The CDR3 coding sequence is TGTGCCACCAGTGCCGCCGGGACACCCGATAACTATGGCTACACCTTC. This chain joins TRBV24-1 and TRBJ1-2, with D perhaps TRBD1 (6 bases). This CDR3 comprises 16 residues. V was clipped by 5 bases and J by 1 base, with 16 bases between them. Germline V gives CDR1 KGHDR, CDR2 SFDVKD.

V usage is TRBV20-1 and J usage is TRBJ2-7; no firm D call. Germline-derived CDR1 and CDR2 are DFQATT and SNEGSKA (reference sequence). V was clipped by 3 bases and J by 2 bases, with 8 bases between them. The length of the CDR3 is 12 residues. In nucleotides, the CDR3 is TGCAGTGCTAGTTACTTGACCTACGAGCAGTACTTC. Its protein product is CSASYLTYEQYF.

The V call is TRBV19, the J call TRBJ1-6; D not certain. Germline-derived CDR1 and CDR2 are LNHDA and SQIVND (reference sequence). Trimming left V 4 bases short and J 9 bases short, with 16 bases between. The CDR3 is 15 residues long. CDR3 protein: CASSTRPAGGSPLHF. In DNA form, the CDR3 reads TGTGCCAGTAGTACGAGGCCGGCGGGTGGTTCACCCCTCCACTTT.

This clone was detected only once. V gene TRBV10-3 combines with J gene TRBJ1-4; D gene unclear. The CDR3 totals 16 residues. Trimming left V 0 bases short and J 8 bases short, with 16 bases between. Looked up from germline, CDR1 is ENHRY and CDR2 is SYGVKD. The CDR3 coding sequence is TGTGCCATCAGTGAGTCGGGGAGAGGGCTGAGCGAAAAACTGTTTTTT. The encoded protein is CAISESGRGLSEKLFF.

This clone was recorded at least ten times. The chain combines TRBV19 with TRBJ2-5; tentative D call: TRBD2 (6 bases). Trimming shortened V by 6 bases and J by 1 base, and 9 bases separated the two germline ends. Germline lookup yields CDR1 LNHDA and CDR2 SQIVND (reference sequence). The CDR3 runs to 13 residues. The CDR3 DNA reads TGTGCCAGTAGGAAGGGACTCCAAGAGACCCAGTACTTC. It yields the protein CASRKGLQETQYF.

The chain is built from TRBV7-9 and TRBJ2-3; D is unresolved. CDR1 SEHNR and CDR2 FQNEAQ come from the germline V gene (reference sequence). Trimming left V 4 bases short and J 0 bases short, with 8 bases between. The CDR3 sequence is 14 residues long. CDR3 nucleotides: TGTGCCAGCAGCTACCATACTAGCACAGATACGCAGTATTTT. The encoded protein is CASSYHTSTDTQYF.

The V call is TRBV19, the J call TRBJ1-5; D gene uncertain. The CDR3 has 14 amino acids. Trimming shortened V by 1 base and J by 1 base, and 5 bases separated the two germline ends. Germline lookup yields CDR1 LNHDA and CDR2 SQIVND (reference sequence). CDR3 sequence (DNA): TGTGCCAGTAGTATAGGTCAGAGCAATCAGCCCCAGCATTTT. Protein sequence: CASSIGQSNQPQHF.

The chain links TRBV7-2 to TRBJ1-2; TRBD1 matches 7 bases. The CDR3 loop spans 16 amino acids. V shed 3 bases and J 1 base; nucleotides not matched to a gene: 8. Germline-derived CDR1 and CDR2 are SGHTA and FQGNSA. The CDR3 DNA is TGTGCCAGCAGCTTCAACCCGGGACAGAGTAACTATGGCTACACCTTC. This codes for CASSFNPGQSNYGYTF.

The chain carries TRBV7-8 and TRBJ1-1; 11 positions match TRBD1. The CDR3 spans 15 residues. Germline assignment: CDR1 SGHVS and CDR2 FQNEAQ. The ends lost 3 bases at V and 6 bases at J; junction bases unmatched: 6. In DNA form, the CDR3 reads TGTGCCAGCAGCTTGGGGACAGGGGGATTGTCTGAAGCTTTCTTT. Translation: CASSLGTGGLSEAFF.

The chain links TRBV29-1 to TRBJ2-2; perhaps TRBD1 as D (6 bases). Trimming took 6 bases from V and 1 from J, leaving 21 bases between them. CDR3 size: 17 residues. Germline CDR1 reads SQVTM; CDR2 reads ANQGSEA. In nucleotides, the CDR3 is TGCAGCGTCTTGATACTCAAAGGGACACTGAACACCGGGGAGCTGTTTTTT. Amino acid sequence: CSVLILKGTLNTGELFF.

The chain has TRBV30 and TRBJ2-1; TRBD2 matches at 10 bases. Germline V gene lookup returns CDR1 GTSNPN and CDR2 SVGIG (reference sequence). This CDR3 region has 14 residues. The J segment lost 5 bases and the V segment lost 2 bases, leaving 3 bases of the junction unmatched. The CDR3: CAWSPGLANNEQFF. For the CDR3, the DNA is TGTGCCTGGAGTCCGGGACTAGCGAACAATGAGCAGTTCTTC.

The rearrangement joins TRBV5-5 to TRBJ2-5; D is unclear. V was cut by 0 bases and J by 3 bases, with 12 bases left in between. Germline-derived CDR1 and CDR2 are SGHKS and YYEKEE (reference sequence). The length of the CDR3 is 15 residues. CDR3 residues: CASSLAARLEETQYF. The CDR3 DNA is TGTGCCAGCAGCTTGGCAGCGCGGCTAGAAGAGACCCAGTACTTC.

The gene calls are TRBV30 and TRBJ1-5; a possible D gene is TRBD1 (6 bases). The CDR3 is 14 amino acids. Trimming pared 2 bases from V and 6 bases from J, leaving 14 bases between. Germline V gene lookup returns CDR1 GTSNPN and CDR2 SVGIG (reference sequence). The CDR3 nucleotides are TGTGCCTGGAGTTTGCAGGGAGGGGGTCAGCCCCAGCATTTT. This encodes CAWSLQGGGQPQHF.

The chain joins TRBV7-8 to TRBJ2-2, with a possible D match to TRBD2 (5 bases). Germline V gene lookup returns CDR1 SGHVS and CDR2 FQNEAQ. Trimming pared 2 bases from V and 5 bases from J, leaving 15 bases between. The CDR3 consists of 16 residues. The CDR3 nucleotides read TGTGCCAGCAGCTTATCGAGCGGACTGCCAACCGGGGAGCTGTTTTTT. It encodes CASSLSSGLPTGELFF.

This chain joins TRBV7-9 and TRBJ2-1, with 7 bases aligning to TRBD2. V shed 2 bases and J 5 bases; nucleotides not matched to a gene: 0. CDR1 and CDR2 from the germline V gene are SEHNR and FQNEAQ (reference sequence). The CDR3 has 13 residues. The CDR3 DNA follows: TGTGCCAGCAGCTTACTAGCGGACAATGAGCAGTTCTTC. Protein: CASSLLADNEQFF. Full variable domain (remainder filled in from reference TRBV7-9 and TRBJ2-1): DTGVSQNPRHKITKRGQNVTFRCDPISEHNRLYWYRQTLGQGPEFLTYFQNEAQLEKSRLLSDRFSAERPKGSFSTLEIQRTEQGDSAMYLCASSLLADNEQFFGPGTRLTVL.

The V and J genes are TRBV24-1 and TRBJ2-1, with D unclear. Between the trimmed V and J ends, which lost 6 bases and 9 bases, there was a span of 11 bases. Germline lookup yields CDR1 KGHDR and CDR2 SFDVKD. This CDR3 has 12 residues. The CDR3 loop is CATSSQTPEQFF. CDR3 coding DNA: TGTGCCACCAGTTCCCAGACACCTGAGCAGTTCTTC.

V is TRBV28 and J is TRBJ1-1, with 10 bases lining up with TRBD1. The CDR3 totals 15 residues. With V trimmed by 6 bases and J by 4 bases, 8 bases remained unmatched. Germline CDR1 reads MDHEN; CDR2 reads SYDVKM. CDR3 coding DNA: TGTGCCAGCAGAACCCCCGGGACAGGGGTCACTGAAGCTTTCTTT. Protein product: CASRTPGTGVTEAFF.

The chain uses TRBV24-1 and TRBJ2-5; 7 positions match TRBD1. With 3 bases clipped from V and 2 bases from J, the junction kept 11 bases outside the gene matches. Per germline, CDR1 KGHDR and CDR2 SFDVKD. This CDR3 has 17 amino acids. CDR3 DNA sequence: TGTGCCACCAGTGATGCAGTCGGGACAGCTGTTCAAGAGACCCAGTACTTC. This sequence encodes CATSDAVGTAVQETQYF.

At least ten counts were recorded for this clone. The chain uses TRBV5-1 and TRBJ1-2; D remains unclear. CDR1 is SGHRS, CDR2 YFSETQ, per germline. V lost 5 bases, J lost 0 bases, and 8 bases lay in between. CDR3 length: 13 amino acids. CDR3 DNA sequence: TGCGCCAGCAGGCTAACAGCTAACTATGGCTACACCTTC. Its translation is CASRLTANYGYTF.

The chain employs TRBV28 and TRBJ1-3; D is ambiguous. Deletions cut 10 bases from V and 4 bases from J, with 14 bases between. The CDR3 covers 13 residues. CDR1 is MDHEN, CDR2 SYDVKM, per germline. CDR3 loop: CATLDISGNTIYF. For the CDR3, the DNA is TGTGCCACCTTAGATATATCCGGAAACACCATATATTTT.

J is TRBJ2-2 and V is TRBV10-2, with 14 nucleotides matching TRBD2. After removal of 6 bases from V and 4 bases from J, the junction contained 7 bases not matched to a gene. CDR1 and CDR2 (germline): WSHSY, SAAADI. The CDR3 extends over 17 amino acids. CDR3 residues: CASRGLAGDGSTGELFF. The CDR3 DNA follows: TGCGCCAGCAGGGGACTAGCGGGAGACGGTAGCACCGGGGAGCTGTTTTTT.

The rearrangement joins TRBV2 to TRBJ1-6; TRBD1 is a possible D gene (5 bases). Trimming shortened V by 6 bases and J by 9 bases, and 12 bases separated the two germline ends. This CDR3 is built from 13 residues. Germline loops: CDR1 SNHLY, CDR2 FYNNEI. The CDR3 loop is CASRGGQRSPLHF. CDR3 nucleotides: TGTGCCAGCAGGGGGGGTCAGCGTTCACCCCTCCACTTT. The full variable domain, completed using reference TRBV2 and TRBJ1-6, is EPEVTQTPSHQVTQMGQEVILRCVPISNHLYFYWYRQILGQKVEFLVSFYNNEISEKSEIFDDQFSVERPDGSNFTLKIRSTKLEDSAMYFCASRGGQRSPLHFGNGTRLTVT.

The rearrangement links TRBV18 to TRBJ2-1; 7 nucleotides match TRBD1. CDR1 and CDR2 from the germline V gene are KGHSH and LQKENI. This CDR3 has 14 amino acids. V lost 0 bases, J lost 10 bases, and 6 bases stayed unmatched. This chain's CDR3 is CASSPPTGVLEQFF. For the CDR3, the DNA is TGTGCCAGCTCACCACCAACAGGGGTTCTAGAGCAGTTCTTC.

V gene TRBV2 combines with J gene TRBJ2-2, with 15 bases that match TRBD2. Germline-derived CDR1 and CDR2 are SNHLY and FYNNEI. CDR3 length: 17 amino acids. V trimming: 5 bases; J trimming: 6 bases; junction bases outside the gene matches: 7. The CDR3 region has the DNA TGTGCCAGCAGTAAGGGGACTAGCGGGAGGTTTGCCGGGGAGCTGTTTTTT. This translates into CASSKGTSGRFAGELFF.

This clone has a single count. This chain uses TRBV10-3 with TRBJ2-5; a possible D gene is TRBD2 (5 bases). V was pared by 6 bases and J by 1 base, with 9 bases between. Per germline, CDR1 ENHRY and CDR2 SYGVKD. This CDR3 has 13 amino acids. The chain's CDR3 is CAIRVASQETQYF. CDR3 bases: TGTGCCATCAGGGTAGCGTCCCAAGAGACCCAGTACTTC.

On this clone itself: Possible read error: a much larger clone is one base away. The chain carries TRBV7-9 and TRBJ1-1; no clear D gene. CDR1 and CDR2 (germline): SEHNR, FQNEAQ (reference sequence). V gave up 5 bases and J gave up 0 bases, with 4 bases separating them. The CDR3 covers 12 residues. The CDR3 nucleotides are TGTGCCAGCAGCGTCATGAACACTGAAGCTTTCTTT. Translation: CASSVMNTEAFF.

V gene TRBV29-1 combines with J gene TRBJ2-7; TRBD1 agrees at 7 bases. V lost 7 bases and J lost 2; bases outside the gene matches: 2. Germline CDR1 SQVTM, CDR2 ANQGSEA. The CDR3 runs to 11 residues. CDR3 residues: CSAGQAYEQYF. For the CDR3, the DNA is TGCAGCGCCGGACAGGCCTACGAGCAGTACTTC.

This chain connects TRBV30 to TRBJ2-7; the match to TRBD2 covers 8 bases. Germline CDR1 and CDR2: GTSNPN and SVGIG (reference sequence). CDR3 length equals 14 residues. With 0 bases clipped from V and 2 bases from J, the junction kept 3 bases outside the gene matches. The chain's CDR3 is CAWSVSGGTYEQYF. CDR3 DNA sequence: TGTGCCTGGAGTGTAAGCGGGGGAACCTACGAGCAGTACTTC.

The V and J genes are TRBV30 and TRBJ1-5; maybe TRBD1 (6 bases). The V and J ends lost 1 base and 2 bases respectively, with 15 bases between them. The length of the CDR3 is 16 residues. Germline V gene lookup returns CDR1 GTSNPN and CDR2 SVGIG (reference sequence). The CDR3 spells CAWSAVGGARNQPQHF. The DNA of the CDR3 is TGTGCCTGGAGTGCTGTCGGGGGGGCCCGCAATCAGCCCCAGCATTTT.

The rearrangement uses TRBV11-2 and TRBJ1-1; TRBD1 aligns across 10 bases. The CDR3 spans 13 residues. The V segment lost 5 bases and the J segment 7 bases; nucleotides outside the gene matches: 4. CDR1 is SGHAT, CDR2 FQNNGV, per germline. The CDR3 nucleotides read TGTGCCAGCAGCCGGGACAGGGGTTATGAAGCTTTCTTT. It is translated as CASSRDRGYEAFF.